These 29 T cell receptor beta chains share one sample of origin, sequenced in a study of shared clonotypes between healthy human individuals. Only in-frame clones appear in the TCRdb table, and some are missing; sequencing was by immunoSEQ multiplex PCR. Among around 940,000 clones listed, about 80% were seen once. Sequencing was performed on memory CD4+ T cells sorted from blood. As to subset: CD45RA-negative fraction. The receptors were sampled from a man younger than 35 in good health.

The chain carries TRBV2 and TRBJ1-1; the D is unclear. The CDR3 is made up of 10 amino acids. CDR1 and CDR2 (germline): SNHLY, FYNNEI. The ends were cut back, 7 bases at V and 4 bases at J, with 4 bases in the middle. CDR3 DNA: TGTGCCAGCACGGTCACTGAAGCTTTCTTT. Its translation: CASTVTEAFF. Full variable domain (remainder filled in from reference TRBV2 and TRBJ1-1): EPEVTQTPSHQVTQMGQEVILRCVPISNHLYFYWYRQILGQKVEFLVSFYNNEISEKSEIFDDQFSVERPDGSNFTLKIRSTKLEDSAMYFCASTVTEAFFGQGTRLTVV.

The J gene is TRBJ1-2, the V gene TRBV20-1; D uncertain. V was trimmed by 5 bases and J by 3 bases, leaving 7 bases between them. CDR3 length equals 11 residues. Germline V gene data show CDR1 as DFQATT and CDR2 as SNEGSKA (reference sequence). CDR3 region: CSAPWDYGYTF. The DNA of the CDR3 is TGCAGTGCTCCCTGGGACTATGGCTACACCTTC.

This clone was recorded a few times. The chain couples TRBV13 to TRBJ1-6; the match to TRBD1 covers 9 bases. The V and J ends lost 3 bases and 5 bases, in that order; junction bases with no gene match: 2. The germline V gene encodes CDR1 PRHDT and CDR2 FYEKMQ (reference sequence). The CDR3 extends over 15 amino acids. The CDR3 sequence: CASSFRTGDNSPLHF. CDR3 nucleotides: TGTGCCAGCAGCTTCAGGACAGGGGATAATTCACCCCTCCACTTT. Combining the CDR3 with reference TRBV13 and TRBJ1-6 gives the whole variable domain AAGVIQSPRHLIKEKRETATLKCYPIPRHDTVYWYQQGPGQDPQFLISFYEKMQSDKGSIPDRFSAQQFSDYHSELNMSSLELGDSALYFCASSFRTGDNSPLHFGNGTRLTVT.

The CDR3 loop is CASSEEGDGNQPQHF. The CDR3 bases are TGTGCCAGCAGTGAGGAGGGGGACGGCAATCAGCCCCAGCATTTT. This chain connects TRBV2 to TRBJ1-5; perhaps TRBD1 as D (6 bases). CDR3 length: 15 residues. Germline CDR1 SNHLY, CDR2 FYNNEI. V dropped 3 bases and J dropped 2 bases, with 11 bases sitting between them.

The chain carries TRBV2 and TRBJ2-7; the match to TRBD2 covers 13 bases. The germline V gene has CDR1 SNHLY and CDR2 FYNNEI. V was pared by 10 bases and J by 7 bases, with 13 bases of the junction left unmatched. The CDR3 has 15 residues. Here the CDR3 DNA reads TGTGCCACAATTAAACTAACTAGCGGGAGGGATGAGCAGTACTTC. As protein: CATIKLTSGRDEQYF.

This clone was counted at least ten times. This chain joins TRBV10-3 and TRBJ2-3, with TRBD2 matching 9 bases. Germline trimming cut 0 bases from V and 7 bases from J; bases unmatched to any gene: 2. The CDR3 runs 14 residues. Germline values: CDR1 ENHRY, CDR2 SYGVKD. CDR3 in amino acids: CAISESSGRNTQYF. In nucleotides, the CDR3 is TGTGCCATCAGTGAGTCCAGCGGGAGGAATACGCAGTATTTT.

J is TRBJ1-6 and V is TRBV5-1; 8 nucleotides agree with TRBD1. The CDR3 runs 15 residues. V lost 5 bases, J lost 9 bases, and 10 bases stayed unmatched. Germline V gives CDR1 SGHRS, CDR2 YFSETQ. CDR3 nucleotides: TGCGCCAGCAGTACAACGGGACAGGAAACTTCACCCCTCCACTTT. Translation gives CASSTTGQETSPLHF.

Worth noting for this clone: Additional DNA sequences in this sample encode the identical CDR3. This chain links TRBV10-3 with TRBJ2-3, with TRBD2 matching 7 bases. The CDR3 length is 15 residues. The trim removed 2 bases at V and 1 base at J, leaving 3 bases unmatched. The V gene's germline CDR1 is ENHRY and CDR2 SYGVKD. The CDR3 sequence is CAISEGLAGTDTQYF. CDR3 in DNA: TGTGCCATCAGTGAGGGGCTAGCGGGCACAGATACGCAGTATTTT.

This chain links TRBV27 with TRBJ1-2, with TRBD1 identical over 7 bases. The ends lost 5 bases at V and 5 bases at J; junction bases unmatched: 8. CDR3 length: 14 amino acids. The germline V gene encodes CDR1 MNHEY and CDR2 SMNVEV (reference sequence). The CDR3 nucleotides are TGTGCCAGCAGTCCGACGACAGGGCGGTATGGCTACACCTTC. It translates to CASSPTTGRYGYTF.

The table lists this clone with a count of one. V gene TRBV7-9 combines with J gene TRBJ2-5; TRBD2 might be the D (6 bases). CDR1 is SEHNR and CDR2 is FQNEAQ in the germline V gene (reference sequence). This CDR3 spans 11 amino acids. Trimming removed 4 bases at V and 10 bases at J, with 10 bases between. The CDR3 nucleotides read TGTGCCAGCAGCTCCGGAGGGAGCCAGTACTTC. Residues: CASSSGGSQYF.

This clone is a singleton in its sample. The J gene is TRBJ2-3, the V gene TRBV9; possible D gene TRBD2, 5 bases. The V and J ends lost 0 bases and 5 bases respectively, with 13 bases between them. The CDR3 extends over 15 amino acids. Germline assignment: CDR1 SGDLS and CDR2 YYNGEE. CDR3 protein: CASSVGEGTVDTQYF. CDR3 DNA: TGTGCCAGCAGCGTAGGTGAGGGTACCGTAGATACGCAGTATTTT.

V and J are TRBV30 and TRBJ1-1; D perhaps matches TRBD1 (6 bases). The CDR3 consists of 15 residues. The germline gives CDR1 GTSNPN, CDR2 SVGIG (reference sequence). The CDR3 reads CARTRSDSLNTEAFF. The CDR3, as DNA: TGTGCGCGAACTAGGTCGGACAGCTTGAACACTGAAGCTTTCTTT.

The table lists this clone with a few counts. V and J are TRBV4-3 and TRBJ2-1, with a weak D call TRBD2 (7 bases). The length of the CDR3 is 18 residues. Trimming removed 0 bases at V and 1 base at J, with 16 bases between. Germline assignment: CDR1 LGHNA and CDR2 YSLEER. CDR3 nucleotides: TGCGCCAGCAGCCAAGATGGGGGGGGCGCGGTATCCTACAATGAGCAGTTCTTC. It is translated as CASSQDGGGAVSYNEQFF.

About this clone: The identical CDR3 is also encoded by other nucleotide sequences in the sample. The rearrangement links TRBV5-6 to TRBJ1-2; no clear D gene. Deletions cut 0 bases from V and 4 bases from J, with 10 bases between. Looked up from germline, CDR1 is SGHDT and CDR2 is YYEEEE. CDR3 length: 14 residues. CDR3 DNA: TGTGCCAGCAGCTTGGGGAGGTTAGGCTATGGCTACACCTTC. Translation gives CASSLGRLGYGYTF.

The gene calls are TRBV21-1 and TRBJ1-2; the listed D gene, TRBD1, was not tested against the DNA. TRBV21-1 is a recognized pseudogene. The CDR3 has 14 residues. Written as DNA, the CDR3 is TGTGCCAGCAGTAACGCGAATAGGGGTAATGGCTACACCTTC. As protein: CASSNANRGNGYTF.

The CDR3 DNA follows: TGTGCCAGCAGCTTACTTTCGGGGCAGGGAGGGAACCAAGAGACCCAGTACTTC. It codes for CASSLLSGQGGNQETQYF. This chain joins TRBV7-9 and TRBJ2-5; TRBD2 matches at 7 bases. The length of the CDR3 is 18 residues. V lost 2 bases, J lost 0 bases, and 12 bases stayed unmatched. Germline V gene sequence: CDR1 SEHNR, CDR2 FQNEAQ (reference sequence).

The chain employs TRBV4-2 and TRBJ1-3; tentatively, D is TRBD1 (5 bases). V lost 0 bases and J 1 base, leaving 13 bases between the germline ends. From germline, CDR1 is LGHNA and CDR2 YNFKEQ. The CDR3 consists of 17 residues. As DNA, the CDR3 is TGTGCCAGCAGCCAAGATCTTTGGGGGAGGTCTGGAAACACCATATATTTT. This translates into CASSQDLWGRSGNTIYF.

CDR3 amino acids: CASSLGPGYTF. The CDR3 bases are TGTGCCAGCAGCTTAGGTCCTGGCTACACCTTC. The J gene is TRBJ1-2, the V gene TRBV7-2; D is uncertain. Deletions cut 1 base from V and 7 bases from J, with 4 bases between. There are 11 residues in the CDR3. The germline V gene encodes CDR1 SGHTA and CDR2 FQGNSA. Full variable domain (outside the CDR3, taken from reference TRBV7-2 and TRBJ1-2): GAGVSQSPSNKVTEKGKDVELRCDPISGHTALYWYRQSLGQGLEFLIYFQGNSAPDKSGLPSDRFSAERTGGSVSTLTIQRTQQEDSAVYLCASSLGPGYTFGSGTRLTVV.

The chain is built from TRBV7-8 and TRBJ1-1; no definite D call. Trimming took off 1 base at V and 6 bases at J, with 12 bases between the two ends. In germline, CDR1 is SGHVS, CDR2 FQNEAQ. The CDR3 runs to 14 residues. The CDR3 loop is CASSLGTGSPEAFF. For the CDR3, the DNA is TGTGCCAGCAGCTTAGGGACGGGGAGCCCTGAAGCTTTCTTT.

The V and J genes are TRBV18 and TRBJ1-5; 7 positions match TRBD1. The CDR3 runs to 15 residues. V dropped 6 bases and J dropped 9; count of bases not matched to a gene: 14. Germline V gene data show CDR1 as KGHSH and CDR2 as LQKENI. CDR3 amino acids: CASSSGQTIIMPQHF. In DNA, the CDR3 is TGTGCCAGCTCGTCGGGACAGACGATAATCATGCCCCAGCATTTT.

As concerns this clone: This same CDR3 is encoded by further DNA sequences in the sample. J is TRBJ2-4 and V is TRBV6-5, with TRBD2 identical over 7 bases. V gave up 9 bases and J gave up 4 bases; unmatched junction bases: 9. Per the germline V gene, CDR1 is MNHEY and CDR2 is SVGAGI. The CDR3 is 14 residues long. Here the CDR3 DNA reads TGTGCCAGTAGCCGGGGGGAGGCAAAAAACATTCAGTACTTC. It yields the protein CASSRGEAKNIQYF.

As concerns this clone: Different DNA sequences within this sample yield the same CDR3. This chain connects TRBV19 to TRBJ1-5; 7 positions match TRBD1. This CDR3 is 14 amino acids long. V was clipped by 6 bases and J by 3 bases; unmatched bases: 5. CDR1 LNHDA and CDR2 SQIVND come from the germline V gene (reference sequence). The CDR3 reads CASRRQGDNQPQHF. The CDR3, as DNA: TGTGCCAGTAGAAGACAGGGAGACAATCAGCCCCAGCATTTT. Variable domain in full (rest from reference TRBV19 and TRBJ1-5): DGGITQSPKYLFRKEGQNVTLSCEQNLNHDAMYWYRQDPGQGLRLIYYSQIVNDFQKGDIAEGYSVSREKKESFPLTVTSAQKNPTAFYLCASRRQGDNQPQHFGDGTRLSIL.

The V call is TRBV6-1, the J call TRBJ1-4, with TRBD1 matching 9 bases. V gave up 6 bases and J gave up 0 bases; unmatched junction bases: 2. The CDR3 has 15 residues. Per germline, CDR1 MNHNS and CDR2 SASEGT. The CDR3: CASRWDRATNEKLFF. DNA of the CDR3: TGTGCCAGCAGATGGGACAGGGCAACTAATGAAAAACTGTTTTTT.

This chain uses TRBV6-1 with TRBJ2-7; D might be TRBD1 or TRBD2, each matching 7 bases. V dropped 4 bases and J dropped 3 bases, with 16 bases sitting between them. The CDR3 contains 15 residues. CDR1 is MNHNS and CDR2 is SASEGT in the germline V gene. The CDR3 loop reads CASSVQGGAGYEQYF. In nucleotides, the CDR3 is TGTGCCAGCAGTGTCCAGGGGGGGGCTGGCTACGAGCAGTACTTC.

The J gene is TRBJ2-7, the V gene TRBV5-1, with TRBD2 identical over 8 bases. The CDR3 contains 14 residues. V lost 0 bases, J lost 7 bases, and 6 bases stayed unmatched. Germline CDR1 and CDR2: SGHRS and YFSETQ. CDR3 nucleotides: TGCGCCAGCAGCTTGGAGGCGGGGGGCAGGGAGCAGTACTTC. Translation gives CASSLEAGGREQYF. Full variable domain (remainder filled in from reference TRBV5-1 and TRBJ2-7): KAGVTQTPRYLIKTRGQQVTLSCSPISGHRSVSWYQQTPGQGLQFLFEYFSETQRNKGNFPGRFSGRQFSNSRSEMNVSTLELGDSALYLCASSLEAGGREQYFGPGTRLTVT.

The CDR3 bases are TGTGCCAGCAGCGCCCTCGGGACCGACTACGAGCAGTACTTC. It translates to CASSALGTDYEQYF. The chain couples TRBV5-6 to TRBJ2-7; TRBD1 or TRBD2 may be the D gene (5 bases each). The CDR3 loop spans 14 amino acids. V lost 4 bases and J 3 bases, leaving 14 bases between the germline ends. Germline CDR1 and CDR2: SGHDT and YYEEEE.

The V and J genes are TRBV5-1 and TRBJ1-5; 11 bases line up with TRBD1. Germline CDR1 SGHRS, CDR2 YFSETQ. The J segment lost 1 base and the V segment lost 2 bases, leaving 2 bases of the junction unmatched. This CDR3 region has 16 residues. CDR3 DNA: TGCGCCAGCAGCTTAGGACAGGGGGCGAGCAATCAGCCCCAGCATTTT. Amino acid sequence: CASSLGQGASNQPQHF.

The chain uses TRBV20-1 and TRBJ1-5; no clear D gene. The CDR3 runs 10 residues. V was trimmed by 6 bases and J by 3 bases, leaving 3 bases between them. Germline V lookup: CDR1 DFQATT, CDR2 SNEGSKA (reference sequence). CDR3 bases: TGCAGTGCCGTCAATCAGCCCCAGCATTTT. Its translation: CSAVNQPQHF.

This clone has only one observation. The junction departs from the called germline gene at one end, perhaps through a read error. The J gene is TRBJ1-1, the V gene TRBV7-3, with TRBD1 identical over 10 bases. This CDR3 is built from 10 residues. The germline gives CDR1 SGHTA, CDR2 FQGTGA. The CDR3 is CASSLRQGAF. The CDR3 DNA reads TGTGCCAGCAGCCTACGACAGGGGGCATTT.